The sequence of this TCR beta chain was determined in a study of liver allograft versus peripheral blood T cells. For the study at large: A comparison was made between T cell receptor repertoires in transplanted livers and those in recipients' peripheral blood.

This clonotype has at least ten counts. Its antigen is still unknown. TCRdb recomputed calls from the reads with MiXCR, one row per CDR3 protein. The data show several thousand distinct CDR3 sequences, roughly 27% seen once. Study-level findings and limits: Intra-allograft T cell receptor repertoires in the liver reportedly differed from peripheral blood repertoires.

The sequence came from a human patient who had a liver transplant. Some of the T cells may derive from the graft donor.

CDR3 amino acids: CSARDPADRNSPLHF. The CDR3 DNA sequence: TGCAGTGCTAGAGATCCGGCTGACAGGAATTCACCCCTCCACTTT. The chain joins TRBV20-1 to TRBJ1-6; perhaps TRBD1 as D (6 bases). Germline values: CDR1 DFQATT, CDR2 SNEGSKA (reference sequence). The CDR3 length is 15 residues. V was pared by 0 bases and J by 7 bases, with 13 bases between.